This T cell receptor (beta chain) was retrieved from a study of blood T cells in healthy people across ages (dated by TCRdb to the mid-2010s). With respect to the entire study: In model experiments, roughly one uniquely barcoded TCR beta cDNA molecule per two T cells was captured by template switching. The study measured age-related changes in TCR beta repertoire diversity using deep sequencing normalized with unique cDNA molecular identifiers. Using the same blood draw, the study looked at two additional independent replicas of 1 million unique cDNA reads for two donors, one aged 18 to 30 and the other aged 80 or older. Donors were grouped into four age groups: young (average approximately 15 years), middle-aged (39), aged (over 55) and long-lived (82). Summary of the overall study and its limitations: Compared with the aged group, the long-lived group had more naive CD4+ T cells, fewer expanded clones and increased TCR diversity, a pattern suggesting age selection. Since profiling was done on bulk unsorted PBMCs, naive and antigen-experienced compartments could not be conclusively compared. There was a strong correlation between observed TCR beta diversity and the percentage of naive T cells measured by flow cytometry. Estimates of total diversity based on one million sequenced T cells were regarded as lower bounds and as underestimates. As age increased, observed TCR beta diversity per million T cells dropped in a roughly linear way, and a significant reduction was already evident by age 40. Because the CMV infection status of the donors was unknown, age-related changes in expanded clonotypes may potentially have been confounded.

Systemically healthy Caucasian individuals from Russia, around 38 in total and aged roughly 6 to 95 years, were included as donors. Each donor gave 8 to 10 milliliters of peripheral blood, drawn into EDTA-treated Vacutainer tubes. Ficoll-Paque density-gradient centrifugation was used to isolate PBMCs, with at least 6 million obtained per sample. Trizol reagent was used to extract total RNA from PBMCs, with at least 6 micrograms per sample. The percentages of naive CD45RAhigh/CD27high T cells were determined by flow cytometry on a PBMC aliquot from every donor. Inclusive of the bounding cysteine and phenylalanine, the CDR3 is 13 residues long. Left in the record is the CDR3 DNA by itself, 39 bases read in frame from the first base. Cut back by 3 bases and 10 bases, the V and J ends lie 15 bases apart. Points on this clonotype: The target of this receptor is not known. No base quality values were provided; no much bigger clone lies one nucleotide off.

The receptor library was made with 5' RACE. Sequencing was performed on an Illumina HiSeq 2500. The second PCR ran for roughly 7 to 12 cycles and used a J-beta primer mix along with a sample-barcoded 5' primer. A unique molecular identifier was introduced onto each TCR beta cDNA molecule by a template-switch 5' adaptor carrying 12 random nucleotides. Each sample yielded at least 3 million CDR3-containing paired-end reads. First-strand cDNA was synthesized from all RNA with the Mint cDNA synthesis kit, primed by a TRBC-specific oligonucleotide. Following uracil-DNA glycosylase treatment, all cDNA underwent a first 18-cycle PCR with the universal primers M1SS and BC2_uni_R. As for how the authors treated the data: Normalization of each sample was performed by random selection of 1 million high-quality reads, each carrying a distinct molecular identifier. Reads sharing molecular identifiers were discarded rather than binned into consensus sequences. MiTCR, run with a Q25 quality threshold and the strictest error-elimination algorithm, handled CDR3 identification, clonotype clustering and error correction. A nonparametric unseen species model using Euler transformation provided a lower-bound estimate of total TCR beta diversity. TCRdb took the public reads, trimmed them with fastp at Q25, ran MiXCR for clone calling and kept in-frame beta chains. Each record represents a unique CDR3 protein, reported with the most common genes and DNA among its rows. TCRdb assigned the V and J calls; the authors' analysis was not used. This sample comprises more than 900,000 distinct CDR3 sequences, 25% to 35% of them detected only once. The leading ten clones occupy 10% of the sample.

This sample was shared with a second study, whose subject was T cells of mothers and their children. According to the second study: Nine systemically healthy Caucasian individuals served as donors, namely three mothers together with their six children. cDNA synthesis used all of the extracted RNA, with around 1.5 ug of RNA in each 15 ul reaction. In the second PCR, the M1S primer introduced both the sample barcodes and 2-4 random nucleotides. Over 8.5 million TCR beta CDR3 reads came from each mother, compared with some 3 million reads from each child. Thymic selection shapes the output of TCR recombination in a similar way in related and unrelated pairs, and inherited differences have a minor effect. Normalized repertoire overlap was always found to be slightly, but never significantly, higher in related mother-child pairs than in unrelated mother-child pairs. No persistent microchimeric T cell clones were detected, at a sensitivity of 90 to 100 clones per million clonotypes. Deep NGS was used in the study to compare the TCR beta repertoires of mothers and children and to look for features that separate related mother-child pairs from unrelated individuals. Mothers averaged around 43 +/- 4 years of age and children averaged approximately 11 +/- 4 years. After adapters were ligated using NEBNext reagents, the libraries underwent 100+100 nt paired-end sequencing on an Illumina HiSeq 2000. To prevent cross-contamination, the mother and child libraries were prepared one month apart and sequenced in separate runs. For each donor, somewhere between roughly 500,000 and 2,100,000 distinct TCR beta clonotypes were identified. Naive TCR beta clonotypes were estimated from low-frequency clonotypes matched to each donor's FACS-determined naive share, without sorting.

Sequenced: blood. The chain links TRBV12-3 or TRBV12-4 with TRBJ1-1; the best D guess is TRBD1, with 5 bases matching. The receptor comes from a woman aged 35 to 49 in good health. The CDR3 sequence is CASSFNGRVAAFF. DNA sequence: TGTGCCAGCAGTTTTAATGGCAGGGTTGCAGCTTTCTTT.